The T cell receptor beta chain under discussion was sequenced for a study of blood T cell repertoires in COVID-19. At the level of the study: PBMCs, B-cell-depleted T cells, or T cells provided the cDNA or gDNA that made up the material.

The CDR3 length is 13 residues. With 3 bases removed from V and 7 bases from J, the gap between germline ends came to 11 bases. The V gene's germline CDR1 is SGHDT and CDR2 YYEEEE. Repertoires were generated with immunoSEQ multiplex PCR, while TCRdb's copy carries only in-frame clones and drops some. There are 150,000 to 200,000 clones in the sample; 82% occur only once, and roughly 8.1% lies in the top ten. The sample consisted of peripheral blood. The source of this sequence is a woman in her 70s with acute or convalescent COVID-19. The chain couples TRBV5-6 to TRBJ1-5, with D possibly being TRBD1 (5 bases). The CDR3 sequence: CASSSAGRQPQHF. In nucleotides, the CDR3 is TGTGCCAGCAGCTCAGCAGGGCGGCAGCCCCAGCATTTT. Based on the CDR3 plus reference TRBV5-6 and TRBJ1-5, the full variable domain is DAGVTQSPTHLIKTRGQQVTLRCSPKSGHDTVSWYQQALGQGPQFIFQYYEEEERQRGNFPDRFSGHQFPNYSSELNVNALLLGDSALYLCASSSAGRQPQHFGDGTRLSIL.